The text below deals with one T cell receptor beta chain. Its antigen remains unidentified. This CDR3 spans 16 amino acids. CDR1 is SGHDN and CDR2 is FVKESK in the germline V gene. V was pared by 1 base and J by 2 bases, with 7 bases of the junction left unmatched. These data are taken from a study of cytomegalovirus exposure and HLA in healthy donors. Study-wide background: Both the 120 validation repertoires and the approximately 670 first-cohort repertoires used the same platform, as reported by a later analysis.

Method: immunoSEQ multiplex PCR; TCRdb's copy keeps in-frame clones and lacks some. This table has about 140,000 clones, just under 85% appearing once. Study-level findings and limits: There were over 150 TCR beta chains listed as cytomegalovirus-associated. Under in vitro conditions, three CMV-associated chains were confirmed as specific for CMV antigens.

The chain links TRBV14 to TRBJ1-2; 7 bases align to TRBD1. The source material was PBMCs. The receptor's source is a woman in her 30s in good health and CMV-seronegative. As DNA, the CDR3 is TGTGCCAGCAGCCAAGCCTCCGGGACAGCGAACTATGGCTACACCTTC. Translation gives CASSQASGTANYGYTF.